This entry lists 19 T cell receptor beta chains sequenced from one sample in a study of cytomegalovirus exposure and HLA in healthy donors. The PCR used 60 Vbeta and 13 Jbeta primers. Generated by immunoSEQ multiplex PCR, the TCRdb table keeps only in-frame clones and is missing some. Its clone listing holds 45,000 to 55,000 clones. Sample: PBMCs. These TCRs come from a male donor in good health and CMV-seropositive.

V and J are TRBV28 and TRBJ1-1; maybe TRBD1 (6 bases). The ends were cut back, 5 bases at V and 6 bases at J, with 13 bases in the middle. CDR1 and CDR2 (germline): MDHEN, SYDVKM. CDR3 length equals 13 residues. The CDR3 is CASSPIRGAEAFF. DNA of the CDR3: TGTGCCAGCAGTCCAATCAGGGGCGCTGAAGCTTTCTTT.

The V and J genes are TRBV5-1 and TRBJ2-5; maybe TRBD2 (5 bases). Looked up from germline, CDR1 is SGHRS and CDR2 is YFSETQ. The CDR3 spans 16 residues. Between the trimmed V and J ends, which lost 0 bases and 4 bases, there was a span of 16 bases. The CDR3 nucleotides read TGCGCCAGCAGCTTGGCCCGAGGGAGAAATGGAGAGACCCAGTACTTC. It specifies CASSLARGRNGETQYF.

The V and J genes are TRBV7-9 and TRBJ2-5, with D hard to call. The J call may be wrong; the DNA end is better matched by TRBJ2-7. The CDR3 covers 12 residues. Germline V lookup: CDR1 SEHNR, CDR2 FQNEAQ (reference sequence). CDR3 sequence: CASSPRGYEQYF. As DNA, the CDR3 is TGTGCCAGCAGCCCCCGAGGCTACGAGCAGTACTTC.

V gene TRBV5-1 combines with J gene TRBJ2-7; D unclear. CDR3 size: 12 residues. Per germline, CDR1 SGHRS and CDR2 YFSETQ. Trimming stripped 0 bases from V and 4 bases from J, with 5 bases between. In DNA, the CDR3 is TGCGCCAGCAGCTTGGACGGGTACGAGCAGTACTTC. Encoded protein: CASSLDGYEQYF.

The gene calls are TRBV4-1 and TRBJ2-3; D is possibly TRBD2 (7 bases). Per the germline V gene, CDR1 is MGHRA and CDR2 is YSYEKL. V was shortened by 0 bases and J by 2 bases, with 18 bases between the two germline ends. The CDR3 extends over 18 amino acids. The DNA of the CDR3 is TGCGCCAGCAGCCAAGATCTTGGCGGGGGCTACTTCACAGATACGCAGTATTTT. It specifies CASSQDLGGGYFTDTQYF.

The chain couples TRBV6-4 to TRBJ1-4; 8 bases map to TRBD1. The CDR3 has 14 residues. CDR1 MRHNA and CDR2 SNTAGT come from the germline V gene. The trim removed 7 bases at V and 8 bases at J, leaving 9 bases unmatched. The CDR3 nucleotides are TGTGCCAGCAAGCCGGACAGGGCGGGAGAAAAACTGTTTTTT. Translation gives CASKPDRAGEKLFF.

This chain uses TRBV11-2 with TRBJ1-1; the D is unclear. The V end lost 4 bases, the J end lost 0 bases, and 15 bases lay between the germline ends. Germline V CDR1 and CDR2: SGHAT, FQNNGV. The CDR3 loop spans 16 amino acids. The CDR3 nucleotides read TGTGCCAGCAGCTCGCGGTTGGGTCTTATGAACACTGAAGCTTTCTTT. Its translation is CASSSRLGLMNTEAFF.

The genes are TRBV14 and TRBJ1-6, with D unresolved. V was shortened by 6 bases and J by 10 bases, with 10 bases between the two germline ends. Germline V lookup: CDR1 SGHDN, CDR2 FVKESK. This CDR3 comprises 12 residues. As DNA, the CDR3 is TGTGCCAGCAGTCGGGGAGGATCACCCCTCCACTTT. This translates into CASSRGGSPLHF.

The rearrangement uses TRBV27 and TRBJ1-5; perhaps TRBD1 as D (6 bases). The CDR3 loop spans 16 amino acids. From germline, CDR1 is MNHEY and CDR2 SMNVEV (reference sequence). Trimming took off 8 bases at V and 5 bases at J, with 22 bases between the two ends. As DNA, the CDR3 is TGTGCCAGCGGTGCGGGGGCCCAGCGGGGCTATCAGCCCCAGCATTTT. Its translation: CASGAGAQRGYQPQHF.

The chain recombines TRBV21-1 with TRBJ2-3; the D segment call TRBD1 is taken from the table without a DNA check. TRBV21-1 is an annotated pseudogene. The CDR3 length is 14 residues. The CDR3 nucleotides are TGTGCCAGCAGCAGAGGACAGTCGTTAGATACGCAGTATTTT. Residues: CASSRGQSLDTQYF.

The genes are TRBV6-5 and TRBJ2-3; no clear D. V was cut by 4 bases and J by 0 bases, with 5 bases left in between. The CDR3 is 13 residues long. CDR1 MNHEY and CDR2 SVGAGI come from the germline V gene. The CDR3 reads CASSSPSTDTQYF. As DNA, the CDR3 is TGTGCCAGCAGTTCCCCTAGCACAGATACGCAGTATTTT.

The CDR3 loop is CASSSALAGGRGEQYF. CDR3 DNA: TGTGCCAGCAGCTCCGCGCTAGCGGGGGGGCGGGGCGAGCAGTACTTC. V and J are TRBV7-8 and TRBJ2-7, with TRBD2 identical over 12 bases. The CDR3 is 16 amino acids. Germline V lookup: CDR1 SGHVS, CDR2 FQNEAQ. The J segment lost 6 bases and the V segment lost 4 bases, leaving 10 bases of the junction unmatched. The complete variable domain, with remaining parts taken from reference TRBV7-8 and TRBJ2-7, reads GAGVSQSPRYKVAKRGQDVALRCDPISGHVSLFWYQQALGQGPEFLTYFQNEAQLDKSGLPSDRFFAERPEGSVSTLKIQRTQQEDSAVYLCASSSALAGGRGEQYFGPGTRLTVT.

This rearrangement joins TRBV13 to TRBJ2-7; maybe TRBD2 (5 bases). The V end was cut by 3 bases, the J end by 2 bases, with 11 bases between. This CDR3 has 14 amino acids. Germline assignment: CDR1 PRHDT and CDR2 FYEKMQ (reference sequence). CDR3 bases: TGTGCCAGCAGCTTCCGGACGGGGACCTACGAGCAGTACTTC. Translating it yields CASSFRTGTYEQYF.

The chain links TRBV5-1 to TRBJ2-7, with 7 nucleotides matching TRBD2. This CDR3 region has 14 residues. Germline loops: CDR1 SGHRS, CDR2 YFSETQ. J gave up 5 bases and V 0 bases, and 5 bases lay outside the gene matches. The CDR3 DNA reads TGCGCCAGCAGCTTGGCGCGGGGGATCAACGAGCAGTACTTC. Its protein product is CASSLARGINEQYF.

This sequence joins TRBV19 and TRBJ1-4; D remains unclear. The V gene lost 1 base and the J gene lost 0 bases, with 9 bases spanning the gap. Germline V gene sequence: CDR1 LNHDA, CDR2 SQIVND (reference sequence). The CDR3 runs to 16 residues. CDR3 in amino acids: CASSIGRRTTNEKLFF. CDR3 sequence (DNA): TGTGCCAGTAGTATAGGCCGGAGAACAACTAATGAAAAACTGTTTTTT.

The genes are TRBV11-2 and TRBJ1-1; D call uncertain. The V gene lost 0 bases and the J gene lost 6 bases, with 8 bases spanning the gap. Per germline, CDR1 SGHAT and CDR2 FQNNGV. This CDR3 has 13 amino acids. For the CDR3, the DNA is TGTGCCAGCAGCTTAGATCGCGTCGCTGAAGCTTTCTTT. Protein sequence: CASSLDRVAEAFF.

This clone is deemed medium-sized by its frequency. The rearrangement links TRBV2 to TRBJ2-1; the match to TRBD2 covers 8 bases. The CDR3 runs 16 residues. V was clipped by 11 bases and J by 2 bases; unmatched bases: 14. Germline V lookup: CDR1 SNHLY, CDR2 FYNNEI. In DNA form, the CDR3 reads TGTGCCGGAAAGAGGCTAGCGGGCCCTCCCTACAATGAGCAGTTCTTC. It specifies CAGKRLAGPPYNEQFF.

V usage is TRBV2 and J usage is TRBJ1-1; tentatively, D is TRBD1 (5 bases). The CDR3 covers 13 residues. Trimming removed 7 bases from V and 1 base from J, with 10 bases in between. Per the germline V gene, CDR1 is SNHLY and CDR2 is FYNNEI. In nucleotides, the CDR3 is TGTGCCAGCAAATTGGGGGGGAACACTGAAGCTTTCTTT. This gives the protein CASKLGGNTEAFF.

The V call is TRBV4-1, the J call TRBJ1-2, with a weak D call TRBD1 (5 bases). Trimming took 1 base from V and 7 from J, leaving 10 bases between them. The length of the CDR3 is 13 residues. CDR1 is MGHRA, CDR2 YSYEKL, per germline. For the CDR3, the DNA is TGCGCCAGCAGCCAAGTATCCAGGGTTGGCTACACCTTC. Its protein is CASSQVSRVGYTF.